This T cell receptor beta chain was recorded in a study of T cells in Graves' hyperthyroidism and ophthalmopathy. The TCR beta CDR3 regions underwent amplification using RNA transcripts as the source. Using the HTBI primer set, a first-round RT-PCR was run on the TCR CDR3. Each CDR3 protein is one row after TCRdb ran MiXCR on the multiplex PCR reads. This sample has approximately 400,000 distinct CDR3 sequences, with about a fifth found just once. There are many counts of this clonotype. The CDR3 is 12 residues long. The germline V and J ends were trimmed by 2 bases and 8 bases, with 9 bases remaining between them. Germline CDR1 and CDR2: MDHEN and SYDVKM.

Sequencing input: blood. The chain employs TRBV28 and TRBJ1-2, with D uncertain. The receptor was derived from a woman aged 18-35 years with Graves' hyperthyroidism. The CDR3 loop is CASSLRARGYTF. Written as DNA, the CDR3 is TGTGCCAGCAGTTTAAGGGCGCGGGGCTACACCTTC.